This TCR beta chain was recorded in a study of T cell repertoires in cytomegalovirus infection. This CDR3 has 17 amino acids. The ends lost 6 bases at V and 5 bases at J; junction bases unmatched: 13. Per the germline V gene, CDR1 is MNHEY and CDR2 is SMNVEV (reference sequence). Of note for this clonotype: Its target is not known.

MiXCR was run by TCRdb on the reads, yielding one entry per CDR3 protein. Of some 800,000 distinct CDR3 sequences in the sample, approximately 32% were seen once. The receptor comes from a human donor in good health (CMV status not recorded). Some clones in this sample may be carry-over from other donors' samples. V is TRBV27 and J is TRBJ1-6; 7 positions match TRBD1. The source was cultured CD8+ T cells from PBMCs, collected from culture after CMV antigen stimulation. The CDR3 is CASSLRSRQGNNSPLHF. In nucleotides, the CDR3 is TGTGCCAGCAGCCTCCGCTCACGACAGGGAAATAATTCACCCCTCCACTTT.